This T cell receptor beta chain was captured in a study of T cell responses to AZD1222 COVID-19 vaccine. Findings and caveats of the study: Spike-specific TCR breadth and depth went up after people got two AZD1222 doses.

Comments on this clone: Antigen unknown.

V lost 0 bases to trimming and J lost 4 bases, with 13 bases between them. CDR3 length: 15 residues. Germline loops: CDR1 SGDLS, CDR2 YYNGEE. Profiling relied on immunoSEQ multiplex PCR, and the TCRdb table lists in-frame clones only, not all of them. The profile shows roughly 150,000 clones, around 85% of them singletons. The rearrangement uses TRBV9 and TRBJ1-2; no definite D call. This receptor was obtained from an adult who had recovered from COVID-19. The material was peripheral blood, obtained after recovery from COVID-19. The CDR3 DNA follows: TGTGCCAGCAGCGTAGCTCCCTCCGAAGGCTATGGCTACACCTTC. Translation gives CASSVAPSEGYGYTF.